A few counts support the clone carrying this T cell receptor beta chain. These data originate in a study of T cell changes during pregnancy in multiple sclerosis. The V and J ends lost 8 bases and 4 bases respectively, with 18 bases between them. There are 15 residues in the CDR3. Germline V lookup: CDR1 LNHDA, CDR2 SQIVND (reference sequence). Using immunoSEQ multiplex PCR, the repertoire was profiled, and TCRdb retains in-frame clones only, with some absent. The table shows under 85,000 clones, with just over 90% occurring only once. The TCR sequence derives from a female donor with multiple sclerosis, enrolled in a pregnancy study. V is TRBV19 and J is TRBJ1-3; D is ambiguous. Sequencing used CD4+ T cells from peripheral blood mononuclear cells, obtained in the second trimester of pregnancy. The chain's CDR3 is CASRLVDQGGNTIYF. DNA of the CDR3: TGTGCCAGTCGGCTAGTGGATCAAGGCGGAAACACCATATATTTT.